Below are 20 T cell receptor beta chains sequenced from a single sample in a study of T cells after yellow fever vaccination. TCRdb ran MiXCR on the 5' RACE reads and lists one entry per CDR3 protein. The table lists about 120,000 distinct CDR3 sequences, 8.9% of them singletons, with roughly 40% in the top ten. This specimen was CD8+ T cells sorted from PBMCs, taken on the day of the yellow fever booster vaccination. These TCRs come from a man younger than 35 who received the YFV17D yellow fever vaccine.

In this sample, this clonotype turned up a few times. This sequence joins TRBV6-5 and TRBJ1-2; no firm D call. V lost 0 bases to trimming and J lost 4 bases, with 6 bases between them. Germline CDR1 is MNHEY and CDR2 is SVGAGI. The CDR3 is made up of 13 amino acids. CDR3 in amino acids: CASSYSKSYGYTF. For the CDR3, the DNA is TGTGCCAGCAGTTACTCGAAAAGCTATGGCTACACCTTC.

This clonotype was counted a few times. The rearrangement uses TRBV6-2 or TRBV6-3 and TRBJ1-1, with 7 positions matching TRBD1. The CDR3 totals 14 residues. Unmatched junction bases numbered 4, after V lost 5 bases and J lost 1 base. Germline lookup yields CDR1 MNHEY and CDR2 SVGEGT. CDR3 residues: CASSQSGGNTEAFF. In DNA form, the CDR3 reads TGTGCCAGCAGTCAATCAGGGGGGAACACTGAAGCTTTCTTT.

This clonotype has just a few counts. This sequence joins TRBV11-2 and TRBJ2-7; 7 bases fit TRBD2. This CDR3 comprises 15 residues. The trim removed 4 bases at V and 4 bases at J, leaving 10 bases unmatched. Germline V gene sequence: CDR1 SGHAT, CDR2 FQNNGV. The CDR3 here is CASSSQLEGGYEQYF. For the CDR3, the DNA is TGTGCCAGCAGCTCTCAATTGGAGGGAGGGTACGAGCAGTACTTC.

This clonotype was counted a few times. The V and J genes are TRBV27 and TRBJ2-1; unclear D gene. Germline assignment: CDR1 MNHEY and CDR2 SMNVEV (reference sequence). V shed 4 bases and J shed 3 bases, with 7 bases lying between them. The CDR3 spans 13 residues. CDR3 DNA sequence: TGTGCCAGCAGTTGGAAGCTCTACAATGAGCAGTTCTTC. It yields the protein CASSWKLYNEQFF.

A few counts support this clonotype. The chain joins TRBV6-2 or TRBV6-3 to TRBJ2-1; TRBD2 aligns across 9 bases. The V gene end was trimmed by 7 bases and the J gene end by 2 bases; junction bases not matched to a gene: 6. There are 15 residues in the CDR3. Germline lookup yields CDR1 MNHEY and CDR2 SVGEGT. CDR3 in amino acids: CASNEAGGPYNEQFF. The CDR3, as DNA: TGTGCCAGCAACGAGGCGGGGGGGCCCTACAATGAGCAGTTCTTC.

The chain employs TRBV27 and TRBJ2-5; D unclear. The germline V gene encodes CDR1 MNHEY and CDR2 SMNVEV (reference sequence). CDR3 length: 13 amino acids. With 1 base removed from V and 2 bases from J, the gap between germline ends came to 5 bases. Here the CDR3 DNA reads TGTGCCAGCAGTTTATTGGGGCAAGAGACCCAGTACTTC. Its translation: CASSLLGQETQYF.

This clonotype was detected a few times. This sequence joins TRBV7-8 and TRBJ2-7; D gene uncertain. Trimming pared 1 base from V and 3 bases from J, leaving 13 bases between. CDR1 is SGHVS and CDR2 is FQNEAQ in the germline V gene. This CDR3 is 15 amino acids long. CDR3 region: CASSLEPDPNYEQYF. CDR3 DNA: TGTGCCAGCAGCTTAGAACCCGACCCGAACTACGAGCAGTACTTC.

This clonotype was counted at least ten times. CDR3 DNA sequence: TGCGCCAGCAGCTTGGAAGGACAGGGGAGGGAGCAGTACGTC. Translating it yields CASSLEGQGREQYV. The chain carries TRBV5-1 and TRBJ2-7; 9 nucleotides line up with TRBD1. Germline V lookup: CDR1 SGHRS, CDR2 YFSETQ. There are 14 residues in the CDR3. V lost 0 bases, J lost 7 bases, and 5 bases stayed unmatched.

The rearrangement links TRBV28 to TRBJ1-3; 7 bases are a match to TRBD1. The V gene's germline CDR1 is MDHEN and CDR2 SYDVKM. This CDR3 comprises 15 residues. The junction had 8 bases not matched to a gene; V was cut back by 2 bases and J by 7 bases. Written as DNA, the CDR3 is TGTGCCAGCAGTTTAAGGACAGGCTGGCGGAACACCATATATTTT. It yields the protein CASSLRTGWRNTIYF.

The genes are TRBV6-6 and TRBJ1-1; tentative D call: TRBD1 (6 bases). The germline V and J ends were trimmed by 6 bases and 3 bases, with 11 bases remaining between them. The length of the CDR3 is 13 residues. Germline V lookup: CDR1 MNHNY, CDR2 SVGAGI (reference sequence). The CDR3 DNA follows: TGTGCCAGCAGGGGACATGGGGACACTGAAGCTTTCTTT. Its protein is CASRGHGDTEAFF.

This clonotype turned up a few times. J is TRBJ2-7 and V is TRBV6-2 or TRBV6-3; 8 nucleotides align to TRBD1. V trimming: 6 bases; J trimming: 0 bases; junction bases outside the gene matches: 4. This CDR3 has 14 residues. CDR1 is MNHEY and CDR2 is SVGEGT in the germline V gene. DNA for the CDR3: TGTGCCAGCAGCGACAGGGGAACCTCCTACGAGCAGTACGTC. It specifies CASSDRGTSYEQYV.

The chain recombines TRBV5-1 with TRBJ2-7; 10 bases are a match to TRBD1. Germline loops: CDR1 SGHRS, CDR2 YFSETQ. The CDR3 consists of 15 residues. V shed 4 bases and J 2 bases; nucleotides not matched to a gene: 6. CDR3 sequence: CASSLWDRGTYEQYF. CDR3 in DNA: TGCGCCAGCAGCCTATGGGACAGGGGAACCTACGAGCAGTACTTC.

V gene TRBV6-5 combines with J gene TRBJ2-1; D not certain. This CDR3 is built from 14 residues. The germline V gene encodes CDR1 MNHEY and CDR2 SVGAGI. V lost 0 bases to trimming and J lost 4 bases, with 7 bases between them. The CDR3 DNA sequence: TGTGCCAGCAGTTACTCAAAGGGTTACAATGAGCAGTTCTTC. Its translation is CASSYSKGYNEQFF.

This clonotype appeared a few times. The chain uses TRBV6-6 and TRBJ2-1, with 14 nucleotides matching TRBD2. Trimming removed 6 bases from V and 12 bases from J; junction bases left unmatched: 19. This CDR3 is 18 amino acids long. The V gene's germline CDR1 is MNHNY and CDR2 SVGAGI (reference sequence). The CDR3 nucleotides are TGTGCCAGCAGCGGACTAGCGGGGGGCCAGAAAACTACAATGATGCAGTTCTTC. Residues: CASSGLAGGQKTTMMQFF.

This clonotype has more than one count but fewer than ten. This chain joins TRBV20-1 and TRBJ2-7, with no clear D. Germline V gene sequence: CDR1 DFQATT, CDR2 SNEGSKA (reference sequence). This CDR3 contains 14 residues. The ends were cut back, 3 bases at V and 2 bases at J, with 14 bases in the middle. CDR3 in DNA: TGCAGTGCTAGTGGGCTAGAAGGTCCCTACGAGCAGTACTTC. Encoded protein: CSASGLEGPYEQYF.

This clonotype was detected a few times. This chain joins TRBV28 and TRBJ2-1, with 7 bases aligning to TRBD1. Germline CDR1 reads MDHEN; CDR2 reads SYDVKM. The V gene end was trimmed by 6 bases and the J gene end by 0 bases; junction bases not matched to a gene: 5. The CDR3 totals 15 residues. CDR3 sequence reads: CASRETGSSYNEQFF. DNA of the CDR3: TGTGCCAGCAGGGAGACAGGGAGCTCCTACAATGAGCAGTTCTTC.

This clonotype came up a few times. The chain uses TRBV6-5 and TRBJ2-5; D uncertain. CDR1 and CDR2 (germline): MNHEY, SVGAGI. CDR3 length: 11 amino acids. Trimming pared 7 bases from V and 8 bases from J, leaving 11 bases between. This chain's CDR3 is CASTLGDTQYF. The CDR3 nucleotides read TGTGCCAGCACCCTTGGTGACACCCAGTACTTC.

This clonotype showed up just a few times. The chain uses TRBV20-1 and TRBJ1-2, with TRBD1 identical over 8 bases. V gave up 0 bases and J gave up 3 bases; unmatched junction bases: 9. Germline values: CDR1 DFQATT, CDR2 SNEGSKA (reference sequence). The CDR3 length is 16 residues. This CDR3 reads CSARDRDRTLYYGYTF. DNA of the CDR3: TGCAGTGCTAGAGATAGGGACAGGACCCTCTACTATGGCTACACCTTC.

V and J are TRBV29-1 and TRBJ2-5; 10 nucleotides align to TRBD2. Trimming took 2 bases from V and 6 from J; bases not matched to a gene: 9. The V gene's germline CDR1 is SQVTM and CDR2 ANQGSEA. CDR3 length equals 15 residues. The CDR3 spells CSVEFQRGGDKTQYF. The CDR3 nucleotides are TGCAGCGTTGAATTTCAGCGGGGGGGCGACAAGACCCAGTACTTC. Filled out from reference TRBV29-1 and TRBJ2-5, the complete variable domain reads SAVISQKPSRDICQRGTSLTIQCQVDSQVTMMFWYRQQPGQSLTLIATANQGSEATYESGFVIDKFPISRPNLTFSTLTVSNMSPEDSSIYLCSVEFQRGGDKTQYFGPGTRLLVL.

This chain links TRBV20-1 with TRBJ2-2; 11 nucleotides match TRBD2. V gave up 4 bases and J gave up 1 base; unmatched junction bases: 2. CDR1 is DFQATT and CDR2 is SNEGSKA in the germline V gene (reference sequence). There are 15 residues in the CDR3. Here the CDR3 DNA reads TGCAGTGCTACTAGCGGGGGGCGGAACACCGGGGAGCTGTTTTTT. Protein product: CSATSGGRNTGELFF.